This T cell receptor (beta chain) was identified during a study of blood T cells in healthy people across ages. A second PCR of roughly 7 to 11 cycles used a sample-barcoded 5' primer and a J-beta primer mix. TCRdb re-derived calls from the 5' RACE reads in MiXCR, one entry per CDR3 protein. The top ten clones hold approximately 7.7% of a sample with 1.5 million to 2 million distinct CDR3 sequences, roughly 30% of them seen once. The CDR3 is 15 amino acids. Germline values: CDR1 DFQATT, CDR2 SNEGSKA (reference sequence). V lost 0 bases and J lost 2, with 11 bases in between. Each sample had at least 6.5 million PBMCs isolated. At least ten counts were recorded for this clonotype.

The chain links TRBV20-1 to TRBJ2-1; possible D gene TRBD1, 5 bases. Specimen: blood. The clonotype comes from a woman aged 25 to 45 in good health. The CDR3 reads CSAREAGRPYNEQFF. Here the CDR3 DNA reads TGCAGTGCTAGAGAGGCAGGGCGACCCTACAATGAGCAGTTCTTC.